The 12 T cell receptor beta chains listed next were all sequenced from one sample in a study of cytomegalovirus exposure and HLA in healthy donors. Profiling relied on immunoSEQ multiplex PCR, and the TCRdb table lists in-frame clones only, not all of them. The top ten clones hold 2.6% of a sample with 250,000 or so clones, 87% of them seen once. Sequenced material: PBMCs. The source of these receptors is a young man in good health and CMV-seronegative.

Comments on this clone: Other DNA sequences in the sample encode the same CDR3. This chain uses TRBV7-2 with TRBJ1-2; possibly TRBD1 for D (5 bases). CDR1 is SGHTA, CDR2 FQGNSA, per germline. This CDR3 region has 13 residues. V was trimmed by 2 bases and J by 7 bases, leaving 11 bases between them. For the CDR3, the DNA is TGTGCCAGCAGCTTACGTCAGGGAGGTGGCTACACCTTC. Amino acids: CASSLRQGGGYTF.

This clone has only one observation. The V and J genes are TRBV30 and TRBJ2-3; D not certain. The germline V gene has CDR1 GTSNPN and CDR2 SVGIG (reference sequence). Trimming pared 8 bases from V and 4 bases from J, leaving 13 bases between. This CDR3 region has 12 residues. The CDR3 protein is CALSFGADTQYF. CDR3 bases: TGTGCCCTGTCCTTTGGAGCAGATACGCAGTATTTT.

The genes are TRBV9 and TRBJ2-6; 12 nucleotides match TRBD1. The J segment lost 4 bases and the V segment lost 6 bases, leaving 14 bases of the junction unmatched. The CDR3 spans 19 residues. Germline CDR1 is SGDLS and CDR2 is YYNGEE. CDR3 sequence reads: CASNAPPGQGAAGANVLTF. CDR3 DNA: TGTGCCAGCAACGCCCCTCCGGGACAGGGGGCGGCAGGGGCCAACGTCCTGACTTTC.

The chain is built from TRBV5-1 and TRBJ2-1; 7 nucleotides line up with TRBD1. The germline gives CDR1 SGHRS, CDR2 YFSETQ. The CDR3 runs 16 residues. V trimming: 6 bases; J trimming: 0 bases; junction bases outside the gene matches: 9. CDR3 DNA: TGCGCCAGCATTCCCGAGGCAGGGGGCTCCTACAATGAGCAGTTCTTC. Translating gives CASIPEAGGSYNEQFF.

This rearrangement joins TRBV29-1 to TRBJ2-1; TRBD2 agrees at 7 bases. Germline-derived CDR1 and CDR2 are SQVTM and ANQGSEA. The CDR3 is 15 amino acids. After removal of 4 bases from V and 9 bases from J, the junction contained 15 bases not matched to a gene. Here the CDR3 DNA reads TGCAGCGTTGGCCCGGTAGCGGGTAGGGGATTTGAGCAGTTCTTC. It is translated as CSVGPVAGRGFEQFF.

The V call is TRBV29-1, the J call TRBJ2-1, with D perhaps TRBD2 (6 bases). Germline CDR1 is SQVTM and CDR2 is ANQGSEA. V was pared by 4 bases and J by 5 bases, with 12 bases between. The CDR3 is 13 residues long. Written as DNA, the CDR3 is TGCAGCGTTGGATTCCCGGGGGACAATGAGCAGTTCTTC. Translated, it gives CSVGFPGDNEQFF.

CDR3 sequence reads: CASSSGLAGGSTGELFF. CDR3 DNA: TGTGCCAGCAGCTCAGGACTAGCGGGAGGAAGCACCGGGGAGCTGTTTTTT. This rearrangement joins TRBV5-4 to TRBJ2-2, with 14 positions matching TRBD2. The CDR3 is 17 amino acids. Losses at the gene ends were 3 bases for V and 4 bases for J; bases not matched to a gene: 5. In germline, CDR1 is SGHNT, CDR2 YYREEE (reference sequence).

This chain links TRBV30 with TRBJ2-7, with D maybe TRBD2 (6 bases). Trimming left V 3 bases short and J 2 bases short, with 11 bases between. This CDR3 has 13 residues. Germline CDR1 and CDR2: GTSNPN and SVGIG (reference sequence). CDR3 loop: CAWRGGATYEQYF. CDR3 in DNA: TGTGCCTGGAGAGGCGGGGCTACCTACGAGCAGTACTTC.

The rearrangement joins TRBV28 to TRBJ2-3; weak D call: TRBD1 (5 bases). Germline values: CDR1 MDHEN, CDR2 SYDVKM. The CDR3 is made up of 16 amino acids. Between the trimmed V and J ends, which lost 0 bases and 1 base, there was a span of 11 bases. This CDR3 is CASSLWSGRGTDTQYF. The CDR3 DNA reads TGTGCCAGCAGTTTATGGTCGGGCAGGGGCACAGATACGCAGTATTTT.

This chain joins TRBV25-1 and TRBJ2-1; weak D call: TRBD1 (5 bases). The CDR3 has 15 residues. The germline gives CDR1 MGHDK, CDR2 SYGVNS. Trimming left V 2 bases short and J 5 bases short, with 13 bases between. The DNA of the CDR3 is TGTGCCAGCAGTGAAACCCGGACAATCCACAATGAGCAGTTCTTC. This codes for CASSETRTIHNEQFF.

This clone was seen a few times. The rearrangement links TRBV10-3 to TRBJ1-1; TRBD1 agrees at 9 bases. J gave up 4 bases and V 11 bases, and 5 bases lay outside the gene matches. Looked up from germline, CDR1 is ENHRY and CDR2 is SYGVKD. This CDR3 region has 12 residues. CDR3 DNA sequence: TGTGCCTCCAGACAGGGGGGCACTGAAGCTTTCTTT. It yields the protein CASRQGGTEAFF.

This clone turned up a few times. The V call is TRBV27, the J call TRBJ1-5; possible D gene TRBD1, 5 bases. This CDR3 has 15 residues. V dropped 2 bases and J dropped 7 bases, with 15 bases sitting between them. CDR1 MNHEY and CDR2 SMNVEV come from the germline V gene (reference sequence). CDR3 nucleotides: TGTGCCAGCAGTTTAGGGACTTGGGCAGGACAGCCCCAGCATTTT. Protein sequence: CASSLGTWAGQPQHF.